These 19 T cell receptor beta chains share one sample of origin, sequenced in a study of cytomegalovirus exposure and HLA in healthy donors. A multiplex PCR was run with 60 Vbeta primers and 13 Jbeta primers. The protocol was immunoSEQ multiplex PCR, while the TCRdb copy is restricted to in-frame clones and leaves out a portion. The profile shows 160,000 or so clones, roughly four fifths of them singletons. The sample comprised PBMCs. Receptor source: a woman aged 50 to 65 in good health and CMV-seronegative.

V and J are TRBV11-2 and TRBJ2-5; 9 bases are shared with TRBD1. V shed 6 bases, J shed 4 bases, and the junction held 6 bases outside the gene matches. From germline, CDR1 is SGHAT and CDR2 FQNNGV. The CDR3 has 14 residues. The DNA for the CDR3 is TGTGCCAGCAGACGACAGGGGGGCGGAGAGACCCAGTACTTC. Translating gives CASRRQGGGETQYF.

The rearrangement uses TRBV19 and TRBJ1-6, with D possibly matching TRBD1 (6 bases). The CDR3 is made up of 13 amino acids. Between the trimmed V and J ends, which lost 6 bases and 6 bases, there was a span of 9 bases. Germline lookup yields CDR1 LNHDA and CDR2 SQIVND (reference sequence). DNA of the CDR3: TGTGCCAGTAGACAGGACAGTAATTCACCCCTCCACTTT. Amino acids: CASRQDSNSPLHF.

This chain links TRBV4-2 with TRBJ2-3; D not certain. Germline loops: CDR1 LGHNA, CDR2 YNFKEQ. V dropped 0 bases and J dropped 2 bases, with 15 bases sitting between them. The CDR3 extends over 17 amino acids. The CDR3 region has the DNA TGTGCCAGCAGCCAAGATGGTCAACGACTCCTCACAGATACGCAGTATTTT. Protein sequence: CASSQDGQRLLTDTQYF.

CDR3: CAWNSPNEAFF. CDR3 nucleotide sequence: TGTGCCTGGAACAGTCCAAATGAAGCTTTCTTT. V gene TRBV30 combines with J gene TRBJ1-1; no definite D call. This CDR3 region has 11 residues. The germline V and J ends were trimmed by 4 bases and 7 bases, with 10 bases remaining between them. Germline V gene lookup returns CDR1 GTSNPN and CDR2 SVGIG (reference sequence).

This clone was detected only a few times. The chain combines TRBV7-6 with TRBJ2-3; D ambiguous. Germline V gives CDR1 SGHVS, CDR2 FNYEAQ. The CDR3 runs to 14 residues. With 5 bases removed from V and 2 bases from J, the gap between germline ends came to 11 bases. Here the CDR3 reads CASSTETLTDTQYF. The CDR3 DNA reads TGTGCCAGCAGCACCGAGACACTCACAGATACGCAGTATTTT.

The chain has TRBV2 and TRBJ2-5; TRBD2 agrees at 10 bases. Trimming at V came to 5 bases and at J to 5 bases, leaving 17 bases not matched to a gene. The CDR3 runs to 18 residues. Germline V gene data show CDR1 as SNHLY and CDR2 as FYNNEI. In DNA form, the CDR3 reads TGTGCCAGCAGTCTCGTCCGGGGCCCTAGCGGGAGACGGGAGACCCAGTACTTC. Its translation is CASSLVRGPSGRRETQYF.

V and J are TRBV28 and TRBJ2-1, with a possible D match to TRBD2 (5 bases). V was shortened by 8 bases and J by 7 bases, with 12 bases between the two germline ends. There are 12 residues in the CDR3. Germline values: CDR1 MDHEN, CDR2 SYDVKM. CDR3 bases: TGTGCCAGCCATGGGAGCCCAAATGAGCAGTTCTTC. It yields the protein CASHGSPNEQFF.

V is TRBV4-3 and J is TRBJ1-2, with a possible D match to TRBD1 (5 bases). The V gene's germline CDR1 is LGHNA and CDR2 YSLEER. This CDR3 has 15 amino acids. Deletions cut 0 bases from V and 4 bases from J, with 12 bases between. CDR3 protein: CASSQDAGLIYGYTF. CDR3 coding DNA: TGCGCCAGCAGCCAAGATGCAGGGCTAATCTATGGCTACACCTTC.

The DNA for the CDR3 is TGTGCCAGCAGCGGAGGGGTCGGACAGGCAGTTGAAAAACTGTTTTTT. The encoded protein is CASSGGVGQAVEKLFF. The chain couples TRBV9 to TRBJ1-4, with TRBD1 matching over 7 bases. The CDR3 covers 16 residues. Unmatched junction bases numbered 12, after V lost 3 bases and J lost 7 bases. Germline V CDR1 and CDR2: SGDLS, YYNGEE.

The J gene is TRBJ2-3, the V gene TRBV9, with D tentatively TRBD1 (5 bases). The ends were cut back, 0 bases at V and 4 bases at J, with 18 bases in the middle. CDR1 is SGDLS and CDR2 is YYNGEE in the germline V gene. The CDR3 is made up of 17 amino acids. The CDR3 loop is CASSVGSGFKVPDTQYF. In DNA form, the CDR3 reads TGTGCCAGCAGCGTAGGTTCAGGGTTTAAGGTTCCAGATACGCAGTATTTT.

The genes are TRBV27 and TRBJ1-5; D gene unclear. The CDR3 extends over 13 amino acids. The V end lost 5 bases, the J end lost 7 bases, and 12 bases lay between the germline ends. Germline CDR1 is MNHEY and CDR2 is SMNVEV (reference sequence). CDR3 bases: TGTGCCAGCAGTCCGACATTAGAACAGCCCCAGCATTTT. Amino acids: CASSPTLEQPQHF.

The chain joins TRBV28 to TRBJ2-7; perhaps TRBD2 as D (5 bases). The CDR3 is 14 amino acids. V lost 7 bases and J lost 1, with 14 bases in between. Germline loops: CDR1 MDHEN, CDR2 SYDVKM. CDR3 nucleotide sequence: TGTGCCAGCACCCCACAACGGACTTCCTACGAGCAGTACTTC. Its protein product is CASTPQRTSYEQYF.

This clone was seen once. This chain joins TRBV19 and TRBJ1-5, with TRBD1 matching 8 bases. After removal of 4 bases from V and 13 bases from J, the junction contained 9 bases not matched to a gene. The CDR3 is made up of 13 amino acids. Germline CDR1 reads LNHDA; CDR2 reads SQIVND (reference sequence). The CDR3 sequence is CASSTADRVKQHF. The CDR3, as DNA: TGTGCCAGTAGTACGGCGGACAGGGTAAAACAGCATTTT.

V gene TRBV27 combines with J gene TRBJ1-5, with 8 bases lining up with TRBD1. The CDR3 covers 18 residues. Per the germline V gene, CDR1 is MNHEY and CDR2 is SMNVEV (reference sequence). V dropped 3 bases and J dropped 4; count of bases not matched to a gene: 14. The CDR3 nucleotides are TGTGCCAGCAGTTTGGGTCAGGGGGCGGTTTCGCTGAATCAGCCCCAGCATTTT. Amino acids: CASSLGQGAVSLNQPQHF.

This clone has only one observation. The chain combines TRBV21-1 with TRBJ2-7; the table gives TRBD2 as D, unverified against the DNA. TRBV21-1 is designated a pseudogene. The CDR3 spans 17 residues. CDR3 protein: CASSNPWAGNSSYEQYF. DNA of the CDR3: TGTGCCAGCAGCAATCCCTGGGCGGGGAACAGCTCCTACGAGCAGTACTTC.

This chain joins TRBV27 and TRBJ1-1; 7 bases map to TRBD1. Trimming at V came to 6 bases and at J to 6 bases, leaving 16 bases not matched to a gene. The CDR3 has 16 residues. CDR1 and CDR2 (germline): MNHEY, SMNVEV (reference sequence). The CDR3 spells CASRNPGVPGGPEAFF. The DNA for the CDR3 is TGTGCCAGCAGAAATCCGGGGGTTCCAGGGGGACCTGAAGCTTTCTTT.

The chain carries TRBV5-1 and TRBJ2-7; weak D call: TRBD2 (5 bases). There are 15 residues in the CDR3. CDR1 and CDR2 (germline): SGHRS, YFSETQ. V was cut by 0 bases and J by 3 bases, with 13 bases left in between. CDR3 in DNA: TGCGCCAGCAGCTTGGCACCAGCGGAAGACTACGAGCAGTACTTC. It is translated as CASSLAPAEDYEQYF. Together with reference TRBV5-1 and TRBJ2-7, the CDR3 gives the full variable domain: KAGVTQTPRYLIKTRGQQVTLSCSPISGHRSVSWYQQTPGQGLQFLFEYFSETQRNKGNFPGRFSGRQFSNSRSEMNVSTLELGDSALYLCASSLAPAEDYEQYFGPGTRLTVT.

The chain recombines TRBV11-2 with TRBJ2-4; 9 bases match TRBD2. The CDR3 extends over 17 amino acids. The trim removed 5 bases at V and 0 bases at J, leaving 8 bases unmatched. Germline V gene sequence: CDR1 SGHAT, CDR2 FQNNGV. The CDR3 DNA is TGTGCCAGCAGCCCCAACGCGGGGGGGCTAGCCAAAAACATTCAGTACTTC. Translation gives CASSPNAGGLAKNIQYF.

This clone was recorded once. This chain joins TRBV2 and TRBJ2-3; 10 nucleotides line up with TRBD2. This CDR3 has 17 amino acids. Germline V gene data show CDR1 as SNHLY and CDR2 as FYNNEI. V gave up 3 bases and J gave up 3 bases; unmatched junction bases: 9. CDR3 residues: CASSDTLAGGTTDTQYF. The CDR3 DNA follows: TGTGCCAGCAGTGATACGTTAGCGGGAGGAACTACAGATACGCAGTATTTT.